This T cell receptor beta chain was obtained from a study of T cell responses to AZD1222 COVID-19 vaccine (dated by TCRdb to the early 2020s). Regarding the study in general: A total of under 250 trial participants underwent TCR sequencing, of whom about 210 had received two doses of AZD1222 and around 25 had received two doses of the MenACWY control vaccine. Enrollment into the trials was organized by age into subgroups of 18-55, 56-69 and 70-plus years, and those subgroups contained about 160, 30 and 59 TCR-sequenced participants, respectively.

A word on this clone: No cognate antigen has been identified for it. Base qualities were left out, and no much larger clone turns up one base away.

The time point label for this specimen denotes: about 28 days (+/-7) after the second vaccine dose. Because spike-specific TCR depth and breadth did not differ between the two schedules, AZD1222 recipients who got a second dose at roughly 4 weeks were pooled with those who got a second dose at roughly 12 weeks. Vaccinee samples were obtained from the UK trials COV001 and COV002, which included a single-blind randomized controlled phase 2/3 trial of AZD1222 (ChAdOx1 nCoV-19) in healthy adults. Trial participant PBMC samples were collected at day 0 and day 28 after the second dose for TCRbeta chain sequencing. Trimming removed 1 base from V and 6 bases from J; the gene matches leave 0 bases unexplained. CDR3 length: 13 amino acids, cysteine to phenylalanine. The retained sequence is limited to the CDR3, 39 bases, with the frame set at the first base. The study at large found these results: The 56-69-year group was small, and its depth increase did not reach significance, likely because of low power. Conclusions about previously exposed vaccinees are limited, since just a handful of AZD1222 recipients were seropositive for SARS-CoV-2 at baseline. The whole spike protein was spanned by vaccine-associated CD4 TCRs, and dominant responses were seen in regions 160-218 and 743-854. A significant rise in spike-specific TCR breadth and depth was observed after two AZD1222 doses relative to day 0 and relative to MenACWY recipients. Nearly half of unique spike-specific TCRs reportedly recognized epitopes outside regions mutated in the B.1.351 and B.1.1.7 variants. Participants were mostly white British, with more females than males. The authors suggested clonal diversity may have been underestimated. Because no day 14 peak-response samples were available, the repertoires could be characterized only after the peak T cell response.

The CDR3 regions of human TCRbeta chains were subjected to immunosequencing. From the authors' description of their analysis: Repertoire TCRs were matched against a reference library of SARS-CoV-2-specific TCRs generated with the MIRA antigen-specificity platform. Breadth was defined as the fraction of unique TCRs that were SARS-CoV-2-associated. Depth was defined as the fraction of total T cells that were SARS-CoV-2-associated. Using the MIRA data, every spike-specific TCR was mapped to the spike region that the TCR reacted to and assigned to either a CD4 or a CD8 class. Log10-transformed breadth and depth values were compared by one-way ANOVA with Sidak's multiple comparisons tests. The table was pulled from immuneACCESS by TCRdb, which kept in-frame rearrangements only. Such tables lose some clones; where checked, under half of the loss comes from unresolved V genes, and the rest has no known cause. Clone size and the V and J calls come from that table; the DNA yielded D and trimming. Here the sample has 150,000 or so clones; about 90% occur a single time. The ten largest clones represent under 1.5% of the sample.

The specimen was peripheral blood, collected 28 days after the second AZD1222 dose. This clonotype was sampled from an adult who received the AZD1222 COVID-19 vaccine. Recombination connected TRBV12-3 or TRBV12-4 to TRBJ1-1, with 9 bases matching TRBD1. The DNA sequence reads TGTGCCAGCAGTTTAGGACAGGGGGCTGAAGCTTTCTTT. Translated, it reads CASSLGQGAEAFF.